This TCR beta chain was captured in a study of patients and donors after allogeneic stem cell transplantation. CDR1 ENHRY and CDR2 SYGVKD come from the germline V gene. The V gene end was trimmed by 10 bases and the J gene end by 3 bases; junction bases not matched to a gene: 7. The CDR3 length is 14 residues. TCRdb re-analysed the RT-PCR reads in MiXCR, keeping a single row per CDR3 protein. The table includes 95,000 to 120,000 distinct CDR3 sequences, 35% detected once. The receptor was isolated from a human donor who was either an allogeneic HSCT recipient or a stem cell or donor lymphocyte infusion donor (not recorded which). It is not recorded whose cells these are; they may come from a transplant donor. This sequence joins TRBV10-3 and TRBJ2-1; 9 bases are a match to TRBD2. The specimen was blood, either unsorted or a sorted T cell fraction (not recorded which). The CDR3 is CATLGSGSYNEQFF. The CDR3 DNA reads TGTGCCACCCTGGGTAGCGGGAGCTACAATGAGCAGTTCTTC.